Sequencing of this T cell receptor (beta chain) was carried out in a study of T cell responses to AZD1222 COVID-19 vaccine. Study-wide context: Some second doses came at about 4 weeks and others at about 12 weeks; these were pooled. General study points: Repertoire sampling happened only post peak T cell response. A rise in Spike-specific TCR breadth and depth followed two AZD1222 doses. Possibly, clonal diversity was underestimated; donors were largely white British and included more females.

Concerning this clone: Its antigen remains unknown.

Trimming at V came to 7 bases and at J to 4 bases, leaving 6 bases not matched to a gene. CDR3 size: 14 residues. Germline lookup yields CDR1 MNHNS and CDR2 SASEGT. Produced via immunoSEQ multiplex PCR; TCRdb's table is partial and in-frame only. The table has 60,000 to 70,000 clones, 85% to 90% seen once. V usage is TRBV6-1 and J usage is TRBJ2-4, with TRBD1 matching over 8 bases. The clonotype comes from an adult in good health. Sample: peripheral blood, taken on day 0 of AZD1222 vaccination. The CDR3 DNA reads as TGTGCCAGCACCCTTGACAGGGGAAAAAACATTCAGTACTTC. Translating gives CASTLDRGKNIQYF.